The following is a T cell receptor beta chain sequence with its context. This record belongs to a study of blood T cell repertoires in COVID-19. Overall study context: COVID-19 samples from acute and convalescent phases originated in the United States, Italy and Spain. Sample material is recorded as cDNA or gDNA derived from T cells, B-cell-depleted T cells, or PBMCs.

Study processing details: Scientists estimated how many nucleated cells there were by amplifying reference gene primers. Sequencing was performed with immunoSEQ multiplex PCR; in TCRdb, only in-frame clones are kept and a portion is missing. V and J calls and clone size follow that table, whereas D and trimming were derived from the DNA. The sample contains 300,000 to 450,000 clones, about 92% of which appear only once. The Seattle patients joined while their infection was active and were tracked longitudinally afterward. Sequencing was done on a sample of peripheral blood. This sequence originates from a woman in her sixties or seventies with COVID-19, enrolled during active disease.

Written as DNA, the CDR3 is TGCAGCGTTGGGGGGGGAGGGAACACTGAAGCTTTCTTT. Its protein is CSVGGGGNTEAFF. The rearrangement joins TRBV29-1 to TRBJ1-1, with D possibly matching TRBD1 (5 bases). The CDR3 is 13 residues long. CDR1 is SQVTM, CDR2 ANQGSEA, per germline. Trimming removed 4 bases at V and 1 base at J, with 10 bases between. Combining the CDR3 with reference TRBV29-1 and TRBJ1-1 gives the whole variable domain SAVISQKPSRDICQRGTSLTIQCQVDSQVTMMFWYRQQPGQSLTLIATANQGSEATYESGFVIDKFPISRPNLTFSTLTVSNMSPEDSSIYLCSVGGGGNTEAFFGQGTRLTVV.